A single sample gave rise to the 23 T cell receptor beta chains below, sequenced in a study of blood T cell repertoires in COVID-19. Assay used: immunoSEQ multiplex PCR; TCRdb lists only in-frame clones, some missing. The table lists fewer than 300,000 clones, about four fifths of them singletons, with about 5% in the top ten. The sample comprised PBMCs or T cells enriched from blood (not recorded which). The receptors derive from a man aged 40-55 years who had been exposed to COVID-19.

The chain couples TRBV3-1 (or the pseudogene TRBV3-2) to TRBJ1-4, with a possible D match to TRBD1 (5 bases). Per the germline V gene, CDR1 is LGHDT and CDR2 is YNNKEL (reference sequence). The V and J ends lost 8 bases and 7 bases respectively, with 14 bases between them. The CDR3 contains 13 residues. As DNA, the CDR3 is TGTGCCAGCCCCCAAAGGGGTTTTGAAAAACTGTTTTTT. Encoded protein: CASPQRGFEKLFF.

The genes are TRBV19 and TRBJ1-5; no clear D. The CDR3 is made up of 11 amino acids. CDR1 is LNHDA, CDR2 SQIVND, per germline (reference sequence). Trimming left V 8 bases short and J 11 bases short, with 13 bases between. The CDR3 loop reads CASFGSLAQHF. The CDR3 region has the DNA TGTGCCAGTTTTGGTAGCCTGGCCCAGCATTTT.

The chain carries TRBV18 and TRBJ1-1; D is unresolved. CDR1 and CDR2 from the germline V gene are KGHSH and LQKENI. The germline V and J ends were trimmed by 3 bases and 3 bases, with 8 bases remaining between them. This CDR3 is 13 amino acids long. CDR3 sequence reads: CASSPVEDTEAFF. The CDR3 bases are TGTGCCAGCTCACCGGTGGAGGACACTGAAGCTTTCTTT.

The rearrangement links TRBV5-6 to TRBJ1-4; D unclear. The CDR3 extends over 12 amino acids. Trimming took 4 bases from V and 5 from J, leaving 6 bases between them. Germline V gives CDR1 SGHDT, CDR2 YYEEEE. The CDR3 DNA follows: TGTGCCAGCAGCCTTATGAATGAAAAACTGTTTTTT. This gives the protein CASSLMNEKLFF. The variable domain in full, completed from reference TRBV5-6 and TRBJ1-4, reads DAGVTQSPTHLIKTRGQQVTLRCSPKSGHDTVSWYQQALGQGPQFIFQYYEEEERQRGNFPDRFSGHQFPNYSSELNVNALLLGDSALYLCASSLMNEKLFFGSGTQLSVL.

The chain joins TRBV30 to TRBJ1-1; 10 bases match TRBD1. Germline CDR1 is GTSNPN and CDR2 is SVGIG (reference sequence). V was pared by 8 bases and J by 5 bases, with 11 bases of the junction left unmatched. The CDR3 extends over 14 amino acids. The CDR3 sequence: CAHSPGQGRTEAFF. CDR3 sequence (DNA): TGTGCCCATTCGCCGGGACAGGGGCGAACTGAAGCTTTCTTT.

The genes are TRBV24-1 and TRBJ2-7, with 8 nucleotides matching TRBD1. Trimming cost V 2 bases and J 2 bases; bases outside gene matches: 13. CDR1 and CDR2 from the germline V gene are KGHDR and SFDVKD. This CDR3 has 18 amino acids. The CDR3 DNA sequence: TGTGCCACCAGTGATTACTCCCGGTTTCCACAGGGGGCCTACGAGCAGTACTTC. Protein product: CATSDYSRFPQGAYEQYF.

The V call is TRBV9, the J call TRBJ2-1; 9 positions agree with TRBD2. The CDR3 extends over 14 amino acids. With V trimmed by 0 bases and J by 5 bases, 0 bases remained unmatched. Germline CDR1 reads SGDLS; CDR2 reads YYNGEE. This CDR3 is CASSVVAGDNEQFF. The CDR3 DNA reads TGTGCCAGCAGCGTAGTAGCGGGAGACAATGAGCAGTTCTTC.

The chain uses TRBV5-8 and TRBJ1-5; 8 bases map to TRBD1. The CDR3 length is 14 residues. Germline V lookup: CDR1 SGHTS, CDR2 YDEGEE. J was trimmed by 7 bases and V by 4 bases; bases with no gene match: 7. This chain's CDR3 is CASSRQGYGQPQHF. Here the CDR3 DNA reads TGTGCCAGCAGCCGACAGGGGTATGGACAGCCCCAGCATTTT.

The chain links TRBV10-1 to TRBJ2-3; tentatively, D is TRBD2 (5 bases). The germline V gene encodes CDR1 WNHNN and CDR2 SYGVQD (reference sequence). Trimming shortened V by 5 bases and J by 2 bases, and 8 bases separated the two germline ends. The CDR3 has 13 residues. In nucleotides, the CDR3 is TGCGCCAGCAGTCGGGGTCCCACAGATACGCAGTATTTT. Translation: CASSRGPTDTQYF.

The V gene is TRBV25-1, the J gene TRBJ2-7, with D unresolved. The CDR3 covers 15 residues. Germline V gene lookup returns CDR1 MGHDK and CDR2 SYGVNS. Trimming removed 4 bases from V and 4 bases from J, with 17 bases in between. Here the CDR3 DNA reads TGTGCCAGCAGTGCAACCGGGTCCCTTGGGTACGAGCAGTACTTC. Amino acids: CASSATGSLGYEQYF.

The rearrangement uses TRBV19 and TRBJ1-5; D remains ambiguous. Trimming stripped 10 bases from V and 6 bases from J, with 16 bases between. The V gene's germline CDR1 is LNHDA and CDR2 SQIVND (reference sequence). This CDR3 contains 13 residues. The CDR3 DNA sequence: TGTGCCACCCGGCAAGTGACGGGTCAGCCCCAGCATTTT. Its protein product is CATRQVTGQPQHF.

CDR3 in DNA: TGTGCCAGCAGCCAGGGGACTAGCGGGAGTCTTGGGGAGCTGTTTTTT. This translates into CASSQGTSGSLGELFF. The chain employs TRBV3-1 (or the pseudogene TRBV3-2) and TRBJ2-2; TRBD2 matches at 14 bases. The CDR3 is 16 residues long. With V trimmed by 3 bases and J by 8 bases, 5 bases remained unmatched. The V gene's germline CDR1 is LGHDT and CDR2 YNNKEL (reference sequence).

This clone was counted between two and nine times. The chain links TRBV5-1 to TRBJ2-2, with 13 bases identical to TRBD2. After removal of 4 bases from V and 1 base from J, the junction contained 4 bases not matched to a gene. The CDR3 has 17 residues. The germline CDR1 and CDR2 sequences are SGHRS and YFSETQ. The CDR3 DNA reads as TGCGCCAGCAGCCGGACTAGCGGGAGTGGGAACACCGGGGAGCTGTTTTTT. It encodes CASSRTSGSGNTGELFF.

The chain carries TRBV12-3 or TRBV12-4 and TRBJ2-4, with D tentatively TRBD1 (5 bases). V was clipped by 2 bases and J by 8 bases, with 7 bases between them. The CDR3 sequence is 12 residues long. DNA for the CDR3: TGTGCCAGCAGTTTACAGGGTTACATTCAGTACTTC. Translation: CASSLQGYIQYF.

CDR3: CAINDGSGYVNYGYTF. CDR3 nucleotides: TGTGCCATCAATGACGGTTCGGGTTATGTTAACTATGGCTACACCTTC. The chain recombines TRBV10-3 with TRBJ1-2; D is undetermined. The CDR3 length is 16 residues. Germline CDR1 reads ENHRY; CDR2 reads SYGVKD. V was clipped by 7 bases and J by 1 base, with 19 bases between them.

V gene TRBV19 combines with J gene TRBJ2-2; 8 positions agree with TRBD1. Germline lookup yields CDR1 LNHDA and CDR2 SQIVND (reference sequence). This CDR3 region has 17 residues. V lost 7 bases to trimming and J lost 3 bases; unmatched junction nucleotides: 13. DNA of the CDR3: TGTGCCAGTAAACACGTGGTAGGACAGGGTTACACCGGGGAGCTGTTTTTT. This sequence encodes CASKHVVGQGYTGELFF.

The gene calls are TRBV5-4 and TRBJ1-6, with no clear D. The germline gives CDR1 SGHNT, CDR2 YYREEE (reference sequence). Trimming shortened V by 6 bases and J by 0 bases, and 7 bases separated the two germline ends. This CDR3 contains 14 residues. The CDR3 bases are TGTGCCAGCACCCAGCGCTCCTATAATTCACCCCTCCACTTT. Residues: CASTQRSYNSPLHF.

The chain links TRBV27 to TRBJ1-3; D is uncertain. The length of the CDR3 is 14 residues. Looked up from germline, CDR1 is MNHEY and CDR2 is SMNVEV (reference sequence). V lost 6 bases and J lost 7, with 16 bases in between. The CDR3 region has the DNA TGTGCCAGCAGACTGTACAGTTATTCTAACACCATATATTTT. Translated, it gives CASRLYSYSNTIYF.

The V and J genes are TRBV10-1 and TRBJ2-2; D gene unclear. Trimming took 2 bases from V and 7 from J, leaving 11 bases between them. From germline, CDR1 is WNHNN and CDR2 SYGVQD (reference sequence). There are 14 residues in the CDR3. The CDR3 protein is CASSEHPSIGELFF. The CDR3 region has the DNA TGCGCCAGCAGTGAGCACCCAAGCATCGGGGAGCTGTTTTTT.

The chain uses TRBV27 and TRBJ2-6; D unclear. The germline V and J ends were trimmed by 3 bases and 2 bases, with 17 bases remaining between them. Germline loops: CDR1 MNHEY, CDR2 SMNVEV (reference sequence). The CDR3 loop spans 18 amino acids. As DNA, the CDR3 is TGTGCCAGCAGTTTCGATGTCCCAGGCCCGGCTGGGGCCAACGTCCTGACTTTC. It translates to CASSFDVPGPAGANVLTF.

The rearrangement uses TRBV3-1 (or the pseudogene TRBV3-2) and TRBJ2-2; TRBD2 aligns across 7 bases. This CDR3 is built from 15 residues. Germline V gene sequence: CDR1 LGHDT, CDR2 YNNKEL (reference sequence). V was pared by 1 base and J by 7 bases, with 6 bases of the junction left unmatched. CDR3 in DNA: TGTGCCAGCAGCCAAGTAAGCGGGAAGGGCGGGGAGCTGTTTTTT. It encodes CASSQVSGKGGELFF.

Ten or more counts support this clone. This chain links TRBV6-5 with TRBJ2-3; D not certain. The CDR3 consists of 14 residues. CDR1 and CDR2 (germline): MNHEY, SVGAGI. The ends were cut back, 2 bases at V and 5 bases at J, with 11 bases in the middle. CDR3 sequence: CASSYRGALDTQYF. The CDR3 bases are TGTGCCAGCAGTTACCGCGGCGCTCTAGATACGCAGTATTTT.

V and J are TRBV7-9 and TRBJ2-7; D is ambiguous. Trimming pared 5 bases from V and 2 bases from J, leaving 13 bases between. The CDR3 runs to 14 residues. The germline gives CDR1 SEHNR, CDR2 FQNEAQ (reference sequence). CDR3 sequence: CASSLPGRTYEQYF. Written as DNA, the CDR3 is TGTGCCAGCAGCCTCCCTGGCAGAACCTACGAGCAGTACTTC.